This T cell receptor (beta chain) was recorded in a study of identical twins. Germline CDR1 DFQATT, CDR2 SNEGSKA (reference sequence). The CDR3 sequence is 14 residues long. The V end lost 0 bases, the J end lost 1 base, and 6 bases lay between the germline ends. This clonotype was recorded a few times. cDNA molecules carried unique molecular identifiers, and template switching added a universal primer site. TCRdb passed the 5' RACE reads through MiXCR, listing each CDR3 protein once. The sample has fewer than 650,000 distinct CDR3 sequences; 7.1% are singletons. These sequences were also reported in another study, on yellow fever vaccine responses in identical twins.

The receptor's source is a woman between 18 and 30 years old in good health. Material for sequencing was PBMCs. The V and J genes are TRBV20-1 and TRBJ2-2; D call uncertain. CDR3 region: CSARDTQNTGELFF. The DNA of the CDR3 is TGCAGTGCTAGAGATACACAGAACACCGGGGAGCTGTTTTTT.